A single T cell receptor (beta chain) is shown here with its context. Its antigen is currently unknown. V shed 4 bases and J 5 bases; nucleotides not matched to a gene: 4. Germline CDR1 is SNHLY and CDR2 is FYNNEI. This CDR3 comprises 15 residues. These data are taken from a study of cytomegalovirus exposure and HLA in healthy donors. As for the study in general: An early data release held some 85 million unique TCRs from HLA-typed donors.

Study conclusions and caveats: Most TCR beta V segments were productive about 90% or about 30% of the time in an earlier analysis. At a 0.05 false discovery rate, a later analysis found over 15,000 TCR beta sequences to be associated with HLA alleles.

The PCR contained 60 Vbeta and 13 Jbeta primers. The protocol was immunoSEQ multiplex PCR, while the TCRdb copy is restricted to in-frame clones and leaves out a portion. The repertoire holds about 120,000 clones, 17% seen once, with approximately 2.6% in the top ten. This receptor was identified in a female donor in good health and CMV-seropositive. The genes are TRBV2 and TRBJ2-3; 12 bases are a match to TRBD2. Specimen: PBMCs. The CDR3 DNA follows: TGTGCCAGCAGTGCACTGGGACTAGCGGGAGATACGCAGTATTTT. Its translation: CASSALGLAGDTQYF.